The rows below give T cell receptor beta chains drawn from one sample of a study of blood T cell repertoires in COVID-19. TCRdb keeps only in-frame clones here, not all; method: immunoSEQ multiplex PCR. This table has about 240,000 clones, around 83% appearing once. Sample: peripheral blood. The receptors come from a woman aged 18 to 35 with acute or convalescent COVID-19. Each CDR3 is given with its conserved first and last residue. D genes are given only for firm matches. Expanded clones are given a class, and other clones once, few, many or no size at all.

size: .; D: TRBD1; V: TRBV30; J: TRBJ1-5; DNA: TGTGCCTGGAGCGGCAGGGGGGGCAATCAGCCCCAGCATTTT; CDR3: CAWSGRGGNQPQHF
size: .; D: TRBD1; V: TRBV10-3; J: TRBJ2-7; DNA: TGTGCCGTCATGTCGGACAGGGGCCTTTTATTCATGTACGAGCAGTACTTC; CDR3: CAVMSDRGLLFMYEQYF
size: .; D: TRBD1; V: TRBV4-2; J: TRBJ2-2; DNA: TGTGCCAGCAGCCCCTGGACAGGGGGCGGGGAGCTGTTTTTT; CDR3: CASSPWTGGGELFF
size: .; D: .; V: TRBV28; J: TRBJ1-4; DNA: TGTGCCAGCAGCCAGGGGTTGACTAATGAAAAACTGTTTTTT; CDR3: CASSQGLTNEKLFF
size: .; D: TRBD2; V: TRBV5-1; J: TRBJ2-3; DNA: TGCGCCAGCAGCTTGGAGTCTAGCGGGAGGTATTTT; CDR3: CASSLESSGRYF
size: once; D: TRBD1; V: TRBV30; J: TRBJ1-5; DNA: TGTGCCTGGAGTGTACCAGGGGGCAACAATCAGCCCCAGCATTTT; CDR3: CAWSVPGGNNQPQHF
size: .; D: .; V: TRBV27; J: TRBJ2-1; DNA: TGTGCCAGCAGGGCCCCAGGGAATGAGCAGTTCTTC; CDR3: CASRAPGNEQFF
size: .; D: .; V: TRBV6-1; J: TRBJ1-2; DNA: TGTGCCAGCAGGGAAGATTGGACAGAACTCTATGGCTACACCTTC; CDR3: CASREDWTELYGYTF
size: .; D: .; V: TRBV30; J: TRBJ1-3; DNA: TGTGCCCGCAGGGGCTCTGGAAACACCATATATTTT; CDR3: CARRGSGNTIYF
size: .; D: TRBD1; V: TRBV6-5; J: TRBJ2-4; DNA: TGTGCCAGCAGGGACAGGGGAACCAAAAACATTCAGTACTTC; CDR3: CASRDRGTKNIQYF
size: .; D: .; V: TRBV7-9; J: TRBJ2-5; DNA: TGTGCCAGCAGCTTAGCCGCGGGTTTGGAGACCCAGTACTTC; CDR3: CASSLAAGLETQYF
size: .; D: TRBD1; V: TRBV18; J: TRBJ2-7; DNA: TGTGCCAGCTCACCGTCACAGGGGGGCGGATACGAGCAGTACTTC; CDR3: CASSPSQGGGYEQYF
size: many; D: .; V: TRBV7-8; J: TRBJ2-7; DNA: TGTGCCAGCAGCTTAGCCGCTTTGGGCAGGGTCTACGAGCAGTACTTC; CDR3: CASSLAALGRVYEQYF
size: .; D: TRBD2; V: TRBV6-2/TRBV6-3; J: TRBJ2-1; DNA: TGTGCCAGCAGCTATCAGCGGGGGCGGGAGCCCTACAATGAGCAGTTCTTC; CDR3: CASSYQRGREPYNEQFF
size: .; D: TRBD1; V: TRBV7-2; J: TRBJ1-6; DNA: TGTGCCAGCAGCTTATCGGCGGGACAGGGCCTTTTCGCTTCACCCCTCCACTTT; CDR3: CASSLSAGQGLFASPLHF
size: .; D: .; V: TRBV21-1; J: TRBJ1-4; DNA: TGTGCCAGCAGCAAAGCGTGCGGGGCCGGTGAAAAACTGTTTTTT; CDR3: CASSKACGAGEKLFF
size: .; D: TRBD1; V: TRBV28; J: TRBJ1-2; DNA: TGTGCCAGCAGTTTGTCGGGACAGGGAAACTATGGCTACACCTTC; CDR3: CASSLSGQGNYGYTF
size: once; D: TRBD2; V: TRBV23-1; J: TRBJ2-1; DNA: TGCGCCAGCAGTCAATCTGGTTTTGGCCGGGAGGGCCACAATGAGCAGTTCTTC; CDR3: CASSQSGFGREGHNEQFF
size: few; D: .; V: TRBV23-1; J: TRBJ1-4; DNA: TGCGCCAGCAGCTCTCCCAGGGGACCCACAACTAATGAAAAACTGTTTTTT; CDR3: CASSSPRGPTTNEKLFF
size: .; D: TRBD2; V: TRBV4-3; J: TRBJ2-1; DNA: TGCGCCAGCAGCCAAGTAGCGGGGTTCTCCTACAATGAGCAGTTCTTC; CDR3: CASSQVAGFSYNEQFF
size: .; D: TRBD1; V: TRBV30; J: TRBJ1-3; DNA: TGTGCCTGGGACCAGGGGGCAGGAAACACCATATATTTT; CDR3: CAWDQGAGNTIYF
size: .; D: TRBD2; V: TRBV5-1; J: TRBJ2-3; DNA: TGCGCCAGCAGCCGAGGACTAGCGGGCGCAGATACGCAGTATTTT; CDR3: CASSRGLAGADTQYF
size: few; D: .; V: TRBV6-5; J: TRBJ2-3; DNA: TGTGCCAGCAGTTACTCGGGAGTCACAGATACGCAGTATTTT; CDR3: CASSYSGVTDTQYF
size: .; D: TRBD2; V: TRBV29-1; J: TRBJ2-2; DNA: TGCAGCGTTGGGCTAGCGGGAGAGGGAACCGGGGAGCTGTTTTTT; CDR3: CSVGLAGEGTGELFF
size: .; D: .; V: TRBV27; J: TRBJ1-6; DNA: TGTGCCAGCGGGTACACAGTGCCATCACCCCTCCACTTT; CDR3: CASGYTVPSPLHF
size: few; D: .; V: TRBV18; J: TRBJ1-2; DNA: TGTGCCAGCTCACCAAGCGTCCCAGGGCCCTATGGCTACACCTTC; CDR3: CASSPSVPGPYGYTF
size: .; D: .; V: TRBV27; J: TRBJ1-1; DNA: TGTGCCAGCAGTTTTAGTCCGCGCACTGAAGCTTTCTTT; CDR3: CASSFSPRTEAFF
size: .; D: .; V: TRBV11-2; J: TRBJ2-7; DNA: TGTGCCAGCAGCCCGAGGGACTCCCCTGCCTCCTACGAGCAGTACTTC; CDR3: CASSPRDSPASYEQYF
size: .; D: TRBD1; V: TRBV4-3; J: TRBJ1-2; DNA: TGCGCCAGCAGCCAAGAAACCGCCAGGGGGAATCGCTATGGCTACACCTTC; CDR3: CASSQETARGNRYGYTF
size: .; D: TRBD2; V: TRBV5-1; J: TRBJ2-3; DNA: TGCGCCAGCAGCTCTGGACTAGCGGGCACAGATACGCAGTATTTT; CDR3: CASSSGLAGTDTQYF
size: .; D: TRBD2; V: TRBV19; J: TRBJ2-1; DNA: TGTGCCAGTAGGGTAGCGGGGCGCAATGAGCAGTTCTTC; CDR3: CASRVAGRNEQFF
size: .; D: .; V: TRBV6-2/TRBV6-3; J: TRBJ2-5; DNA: TGTGCCAGCAGTTACTCAAGGCAGGGAGAGACCCAGTACTTC; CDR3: CASSYSRQGETQYF
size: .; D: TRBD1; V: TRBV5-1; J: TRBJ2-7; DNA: TGCGCCAGCAGCTTGTTCTTCAGGTTCGGGACAGGGGAAGGGTACGAGCAGTACTTC; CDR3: CASSLFFRFGTGEGYEQYF
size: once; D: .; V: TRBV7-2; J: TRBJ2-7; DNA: TGTGCCAGCAGCTTAGTTGGCCAGGGTCGGTGGGAGCAGTACTTC; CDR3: CASSLVGQGRWEQYF
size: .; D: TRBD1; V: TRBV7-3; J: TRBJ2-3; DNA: TGTGCCAGCAGTCCAGGGGTGCGACAGGGTAGCACAGATACGCAGTATTTT; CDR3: CASSPGVRQGSTDTQYF
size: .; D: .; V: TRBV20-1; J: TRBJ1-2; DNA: TGCAGTGCTAGTGGGACAAACTATGGCTACACCTTC; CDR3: CSASGTNYGYTF
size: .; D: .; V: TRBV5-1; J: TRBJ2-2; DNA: TGCGCCAGCAGCTTGGGCCTAGAGGCCGGGGAGCTGTTTTTT; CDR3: CASSLGLEAGELFF
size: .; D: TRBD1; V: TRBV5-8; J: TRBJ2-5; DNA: TGTGCCAGCAGCTCGGACAGGGGCGAGACCCAGTACTTC; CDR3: CASSSDRGETQYF
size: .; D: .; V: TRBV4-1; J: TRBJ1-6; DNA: TGCGCCAGCAGCCAAGAGTCCAATAATTCACCCCTCCACTTT; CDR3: CASSQESNNSPLHF
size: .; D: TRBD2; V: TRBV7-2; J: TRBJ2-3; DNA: TGTGCCAGCAGCTTAATAGCGGGAGCGGGGGATACGCAGTATTTT; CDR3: CASSLIAGAGDTQYF
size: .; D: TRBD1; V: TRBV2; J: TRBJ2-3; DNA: TGTGCCAGCAGACAGGGGACAGGGGCAGATACGCAGTATTTT; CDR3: CASRQGTGADTQYF
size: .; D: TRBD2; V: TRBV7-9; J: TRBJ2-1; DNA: TGTGCCAGCAGCCCCCGCCCGGGGGGGGGAGATCCCTACAATGAGCAGTTCTTC; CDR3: CASSPRPGGGDPYNEQFF
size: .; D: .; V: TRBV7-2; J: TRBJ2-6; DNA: TGTGCCAGCAGCTTAGTGGGGGGATCTGGGGCCAACGTCCTGACTTTC; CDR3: CASSLVGGSGANVLTF
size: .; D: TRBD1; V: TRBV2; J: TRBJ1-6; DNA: TGTGCCAGCAGTCGACAGGGGATGGGTTCACCCCTCCACTTT; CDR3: CASSRQGMGSPLHF
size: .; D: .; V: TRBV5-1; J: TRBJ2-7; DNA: TGCGCCAGCAGCTTGGACGGTTGGGAGCAGTACTTC; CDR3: CASSLDGWEQYF
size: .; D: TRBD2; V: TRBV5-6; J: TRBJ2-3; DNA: TGTGCCAGCAGCTTGTACGGGGGAGGGCCTTTTGGGGATACGCAGTATTTT; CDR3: CASSLYGGGPFGDTQYF